These T cell receptor beta chains were read from a single sample in a study of blood T cell repertoires in COVID-19. The table came from immunoSEQ multiplex PCR; TCRdb's copy has only in-frame clones and leaves some out. The table includes about half a million clones, approximately 86% detected once. The sequencing sample was made of PBMCs or T cells enriched from blood (not recorded which). These receptors were obtained from an older woman who had recovered from COVID-19. CDR3s include the opening cysteine and the closing phenylalanine or tryptophan. D genes are given only for firm matches. A clone size is listed for some rows: how often the clone was seen (once, few, many), or a class if it is expanded.

j_gene | abundance | d_gene | v_gene | CDR3nt | CDR3aa
TRBJ1-2 | . | . | TRBV18 | TGTGCCAGCTCACCAGGTCAGGTCTTGGGCTACACCTTC | CASSPGQVLGYTF
TRBJ1-2 | . | TRBD1 | TRBV10-3 | TGTGCCATCAGCACCCCGGGACAGGGCCCAACTAACTATGGCTACACCTTC | CAISTPGQGPTNYGYTF
TRBJ2-3 | . | TRBD2 | TRBV30 | TGTGCCCTAGCGGGGCTGACAGATACGCAGTATTTT | CALAGLTDTQYF
TRBJ2-7 | . | TRBD2 | TRBV5-4 | TGTGCCAGCAGCTTAATAGCGGGGAGCTCCTACGAGCAGTACTTC | CASSLIAGSSYEQYF
TRBJ2-1 | . | TRBD2 | TRBV19 | TGTGCCAGTAAGCCTAGCGGGGGGGCCTTATTTTCTCAGTTCTTC | CASKPSGGALFSQFF
TRBJ1-2 | . | . | TRBV23-1 | TGCGCCAGCAGAAAAGGGAGAGACTATGGCTACACCTTC | CASRKGRDYGYTF
TRBJ2-2 | . | . | TRBV27 | TGTGCCACCCAAAAACCGGGTCTGTCGAATTCCACCGGGGAGCTGTTTTTT | CATQKPGLSNSTGELFF
TRBJ1-1 | . | TRBD1 | TRBV2 | TGTGCCCCCTTTAGCTTGCGGAGGACAGGGGACACTGAAGCTTTCTTT | CAPFSLRRTGDTEAFF
TRBJ1-6 | few | . | TRBV7-6 | TGTGCCAGCAGCTTTACAGGGACCCTGGGCAATTCACCCCTCCACTTT | CASSFTGTLGNSPLHF
TRBJ1-1 | few | . | TRBV14 | TGTGCCAGCAGCTTAGGGGGACGGCTGAACACTGAAGCTTTCTTT | CASSLGGRLNTEAFF
TRBJ2-3 | . | TRBD2 | TRBV2 | TGTGCCAGCAAATCGTCTAGCGGAGTAACTACAGATACGCAGTATTTT | CASKSSSGVTTDTQYF
TRBJ1-2 | . | . | TRBV24-1 | TGTGCCACCAGTACAGGTGATGGCTACACCTTC | CATSTGDGYTF
TRBJ1-1 | once | TRBD1 | TRBV4-1 | TGCGCCAGCAGCCAAGAGGTGTCAACTGACAGGGAGAGGACTGAAGCTTTCTTT | CASSQEVSTDRERTEAFF
TRBJ2-3 | . | . | TRBV30 | TGTGCCTGGAGTTCGGGGTCCGGCACAGATACGCAGTATTTT | CAWSSGSGTDTQYF
TRBJ2-7 | . | TRBD2 | TRBV27 | TGTGCCAGCAGACAGGGACTAGGCAGGAGCTACGAGCAGTACTTC | CASRQGLGRSYEQYF
TRBJ2-7 | once | TRBD1 | TRBV7-9 | TGTGCCAGCAGCGTCCTGAGGGACAGGGTCTACGAGCAGTACTTC | CASSVLRDRVYEQYF
TRBJ2-6 | . | . | TRBV7-2 | TGTGCCAGCAGCTTAGCTGCAGGGCCTTCTGGGGCCAACGTCCTGACTTTC | CASSLAAGPSGANVLTF
TRBJ1-6 | . | . | TRBV7-8 | TGTGCCAGCAGCTTATCTAGGGCGAGGGCCCCTGCACCCCTCCACTTT | CASSLSRARAPAPLHF
TRBJ1-2 | . | TRBD1 | TRBV14 | TGTGCCAGCAGCCTGCGGGACAGGGGCCATGGGGCTAACTATGGCTACACCTTC | CASSLRDRGHGANYGYTF
TRBJ2-2 | . | TRBD1 | TRBV4-2 | TGTGCCAGCACCTCGGACAGGGCCGGGGAGCTGTTTTTT | CASTSDRAGELFF
TRBJ1-3 | . | . | TRBV21-1 | TGTGCCAGCAGCATCACGGACACCTCTGGAAACACCATATATTTT | CASSITDTSGNTIYF
TRBJ2-6 | . | . | TRBV3-1/TRBV3-2 | TGTGCCAGCAGCCCCCTTCCCTCTGGGGCCAACGTCCTGACTTTC | CASSPLPSGANVLTF
TRBJ2-1 | . | . | TRBV13 | TGTGCCAGCAGCTTACCAGGGGCTGTCTCCTACAATGAGCAGTTCTTC | CASSLPGAVSYNEQFF
TRBJ1-5 | few | . | TRBV2 | TGTGCCAGCACCCGACAGGACCTTAGCAATCAGCCCCAGCATTTT | CASTRQDLSNQPQHF
TRBJ2-2 | . | . | TRBV6-1 | TGTGCCAGCAGTGAGGGCGACGGGGAGCTGTTTTTT | CASSEGDGELFF
TRBJ1-3 | . | . | TRBV3-1/TRBV3-2 | TGTGCCAGCAGCCTGGGAGGCTCCTCTGGAAACACCATATATTTT | CASSLGGSSGNTIYF
TRBJ2-2 | . | TRBD1 | TRBV29-1 | TGCAGCGTTGACCGGACAGGGGCCGGGGAGCTGTTTTTT | CSVDRTGAGELFF
TRBJ2-5 | once | . | TRBV21-1 | TGTGCCAGCAGCAGGAGGGACAGGGTAGAAGAGACCCAGTACTTC | CASSRRDRVEETQYF
TRBJ2-1 | many | . | TRBV6-1 | TGTGCCAGCGCGGCCTACAATGAGCAGTTCTTC | CASAAYNEQFF
TRBJ2-5 | . | . | TRBV15 | TGTGCCACCAGCAGCGGTCTTGGGGGCCGGGAAGAGACCCAGTACTTC | CATSSGLGGREETQYF
TRBJ1-2 | . | . | TRBV5-1 | TGCGCCAGCAGCCCCCGACAGATGTCGTATGGCTACACCTTC | CASSPRQMSYGYTF
TRBJ2-5 | . | . | TRBV9 | TGTGCCAGCAGCGTAAAAGGCTCGGAGGAGACCCAGTACTTC | CASSVKGSEETQYF
TRBJ2-2 | . | . | TRBV24-1 | TGTGCCACCAGTGGGGGAGTTCGGACCGGGGAGCTGTTTTTT | CATSGGVRTGELFF
TRBJ2-2 | . | TRBD1 | TRBV2 | TGTGCCAGCAGTGTAGACAGGGGAGGCACCGGGGAGCTGTTTTTT | CASSVDRGGTGELFF
TRBJ1-5 | . | TRBD1 | TRBV6-6 | TGTGCCAGCAGTTGGAGACAGGGGGAGAATCAGCCCCAGCATTTT | CASSWRQGENQPQHF
TRBJ1-6 | . | TRBD1 | TRBV10-1 | TGCGCCAGCAGTGAGTCGACAGGGCTGAAGTCACCCCTCCACTTT | CASSESTGLKSPLHF
TRBJ1-5 | once | TRBD1 | TRBV9 | TGTGCCAGCAGCCCCGGGACAGGGTATCAGCCCCAGCATTTT | CASSPGTGYQPQHF
TRBJ2-6 | . | . | TRBV18 | TGTGCCAGCTCACCCCGGGACTCTGGGGCCAACGTCCTGACTTTC | CASSPRDSGANVLTF
TRBJ1-6 | . | TRBD1 | TRBV29-1 | TGCAGCGCTCGTAGGACAGGGGCTTCACCCCTCCACTTT | CSARRTGASPLHF
TRBJ2-7 | . | TRBD1 | TRBV10-3 | TGTGCCATCAGTGCAGGGGGCTACGAGCAGTACTTC | CAISAGGYEQYF
TRBJ2-1 | . | . | TRBV13 | TGTGCCAGCAGCCGGCGGGGCCCTCTCTCCTACAATGAGCAGTTCTTC | CASSRRGPLSYNEQFF
TRBJ2-1 | . | TRBD2 | TRBV5-4 | TGTGCCAGCAGCGATCCACTGGGACTAGGGTCCTACAATGAGCAGTTCTTC | CASSDPLGLGSYNEQFF
TRBJ1-6 | . | . | TRBV5-1 | TGCGCCAGCAGCGAGGGAACGAATTCACCCCTCCACTTT | CASSEGTNSPLHF
TRBJ2-3 | . | . | TRBV18 | TGTGCCAGCTCACCACTGACAAACACAGATACGCAGTATTTT | CASSPLTNTDTQYF
TRBJ2-6 | . | . | TRBV5-3 | TGTGCCAGAAGCTTACAGAGCTCTGGGGCCAACGTCCTGACTTTC | CARSLQSSGANVLTF
TRBJ1-5 | . | TRBD1 | TRBV19 | TGTGCCAGTACCTTCTTACAGGGGGCTCAGCCCCAGCATTTT | CASTFLQGAQPQHF
TRBJ1-2 | . | TRBD1 | TRBV4-1 | TGCGCCAGCAGCCTAAAACAGGGACAGGGAAGTTCGGGCTATGGCTACACCTTC | CASSLKQGQGSSGYGYTF
TRBJ2-1 | . | TRBD1 | TRBV27 | TGTGCCAGCAGTTTAGGGACAGGGGGGGGAAATGAGCAGTTCTTC | CASSLGTGGGNEQFF
TRBJ1-2 | . | . | TRBV5-1 | TGCGCCAGCAGCTCGGGGGATAACTATGGCTACACCTTC | CASSSGDNYGYTF
TRBJ1-5 | . | . | TRBV13 | TGTGCCAGCAGCTTAAGTCAAGGGGTAGGGAGCAATCAGCCCCAGCATTTT | CASSLSQGVGSNQPQHF
TRBJ1-2 | once | TRBD1 | TRBV6-1 | TGTGCCAGCAGTGAAGGGGGGGGCCGGACAGGGACCTATGGCTACACCTTC | CASSEGGGRTGTYGYTF
TRBJ1-6 | . | TRBD1 | TRBV7-9 | TGTGCCAGCAGCACCGGACAGGGTTGGGGCTCACCCCTCCACTTT | CASSTGQGWGSPLHF
TRBJ1-1 | . | . | TRBV19 | TGTGCCAGTAGTATCTGGCGGGGACCCATGAACACTGAAGCTTTCTTT | CASSIWRGPMNTEAFF
TRBJ1-4 | once | . | TRBV5-6 | TGTGCCAGCAGCTTGGCAGGGCCAACTAATGAAAAACTGTTTTTT | CASSLAGPTNEKLFF
TRBJ2-6 | . | . | TRBV18 | TGTGCCAGCTCACCACCAGGTTACGGGGTTGCTGGGGCCAACGTCCTGACTTTC | CASSPPGYGVAGANVLTF
TRBJ2-2 | . | . | TRBV29-1 | TGCAGCGTGTTACAGGATCTTAACACCGGGGAGCTGTTTTTT | CSVLQDLNTGELFF
TRBJ2-1 | . | . | TRBV2 | TGTGCCAGCCTCGGGGTGGGGTCCTACAATGAGCAGTTCTTC | CASLGVGSYNEQFF
TRBJ1-4 | few | . | TRBV29-1 | TGCAGCGTCGCCCCGGGACTCCCGAATGAAAAACTGTTTTTT | CSVAPGLPNEKLFF
TRBJ2-1 | . | . | TRBV7-2 | TGTGCCAGCAGCTTAGAGGGGGGGGTAAGAAATGAGCAGTTCTTC | CASSLEGGVRNEQFF